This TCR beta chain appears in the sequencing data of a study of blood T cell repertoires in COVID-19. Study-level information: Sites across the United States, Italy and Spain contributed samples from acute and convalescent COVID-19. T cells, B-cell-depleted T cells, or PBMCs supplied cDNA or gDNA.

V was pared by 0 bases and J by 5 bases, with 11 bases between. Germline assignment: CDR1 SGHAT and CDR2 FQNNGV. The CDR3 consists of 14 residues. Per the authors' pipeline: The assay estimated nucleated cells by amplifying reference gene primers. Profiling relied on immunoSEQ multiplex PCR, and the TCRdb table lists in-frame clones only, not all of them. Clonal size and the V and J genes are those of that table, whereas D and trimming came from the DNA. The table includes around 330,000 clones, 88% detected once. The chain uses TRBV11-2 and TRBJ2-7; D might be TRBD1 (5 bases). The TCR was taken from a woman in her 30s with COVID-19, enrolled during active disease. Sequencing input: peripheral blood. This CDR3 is CASSLDGAGNEQYV. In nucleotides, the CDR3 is TGTGCCAGCAGCTTAGATGGGGCAGGGAACGAGCAGTACGTC.